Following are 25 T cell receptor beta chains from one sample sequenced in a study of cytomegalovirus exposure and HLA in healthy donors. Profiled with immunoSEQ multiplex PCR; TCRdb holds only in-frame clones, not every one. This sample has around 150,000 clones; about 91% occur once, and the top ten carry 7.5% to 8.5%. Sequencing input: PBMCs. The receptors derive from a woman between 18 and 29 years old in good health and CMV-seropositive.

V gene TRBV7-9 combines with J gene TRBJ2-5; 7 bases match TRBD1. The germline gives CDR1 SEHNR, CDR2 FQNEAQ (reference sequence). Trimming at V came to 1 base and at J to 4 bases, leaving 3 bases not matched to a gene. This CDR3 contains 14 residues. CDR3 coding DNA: TGTGCCAGCAGCTTAGACGACAGGGCAGAGACCCAGTACTTC. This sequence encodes CASSLDDRAETQYF.

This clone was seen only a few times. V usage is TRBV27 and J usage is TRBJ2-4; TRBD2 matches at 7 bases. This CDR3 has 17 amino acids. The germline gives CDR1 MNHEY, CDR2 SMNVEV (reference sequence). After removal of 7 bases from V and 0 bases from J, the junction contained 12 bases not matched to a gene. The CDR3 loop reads CASKPGTIVPAKNIQYF. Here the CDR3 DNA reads TGTGCCAGCAAACCGGGGACTATTGTGCCAGCCAAAAACATTCAGTACTTC.

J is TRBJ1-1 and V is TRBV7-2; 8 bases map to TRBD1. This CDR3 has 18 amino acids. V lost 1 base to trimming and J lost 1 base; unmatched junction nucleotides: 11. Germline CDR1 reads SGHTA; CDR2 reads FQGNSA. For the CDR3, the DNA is TGTGCCAGCAGCTTAGTTTACCAGGGGGCCAACGGGAACACTGAAGCTTTCTTT. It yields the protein CASSLVYQGANGNTEAFF.

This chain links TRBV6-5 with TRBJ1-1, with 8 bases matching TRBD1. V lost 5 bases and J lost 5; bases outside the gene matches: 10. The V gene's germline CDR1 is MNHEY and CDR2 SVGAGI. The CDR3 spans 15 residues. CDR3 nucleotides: TGTGCCAGCAGTCTGAGACAGGGGAGAGGAACTGAAGCTTTCTTT. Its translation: CASSLRQGRGTEAFF.

The CDR3 here is CASSPTRLKETQYF. DNA of the CDR3: TGTGCCAGCAGCCCGACACGTCTCAAGGAGACCCAGTACTTC. V usage is TRBV6-4 and J usage is TRBJ2-5; no clear D gene. The CDR3 loop spans 14 amino acids. The germline V and J ends were trimmed by 6 bases and 5 bases, with 16 bases remaining between them. Per germline, CDR1 MRHNA and CDR2 SNTAGT.

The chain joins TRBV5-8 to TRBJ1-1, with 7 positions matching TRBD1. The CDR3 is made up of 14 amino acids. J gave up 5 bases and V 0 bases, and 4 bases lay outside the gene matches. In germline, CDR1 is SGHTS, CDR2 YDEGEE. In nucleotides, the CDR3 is TGTGCCAGCAGCTTGGGACAGGGTAAAACTGAAGCTTTCTTT. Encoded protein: CASSLGQGKTEAFF. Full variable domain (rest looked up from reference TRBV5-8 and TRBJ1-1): EAGVTQSPTHLIKTRGQQATLRCSPISGHTSVYWYQQALGLGLQFLLWYDEGEERNRGNFPPRFSGRQFPNYSSELNVNALELEDSALYLCASSLGQGKTEAFFGQGTRLTVV.

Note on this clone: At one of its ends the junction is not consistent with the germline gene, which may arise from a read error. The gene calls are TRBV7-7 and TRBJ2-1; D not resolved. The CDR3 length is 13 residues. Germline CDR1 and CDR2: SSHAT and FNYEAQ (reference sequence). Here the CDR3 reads CASSLAEANEQFF. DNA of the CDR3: TGTGCTAGCAGCTTAGCAGAGGCCAATGAGCAGTTCTTC.

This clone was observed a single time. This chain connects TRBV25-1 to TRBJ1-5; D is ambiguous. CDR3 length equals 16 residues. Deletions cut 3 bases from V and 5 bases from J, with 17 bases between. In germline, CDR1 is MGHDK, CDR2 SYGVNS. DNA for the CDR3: TGTGCCAGCAGTGATTTGGGCGATGACGGCTATCAGCCCCAGCATTTT. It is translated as CASSDLGDDGYQPQHF.

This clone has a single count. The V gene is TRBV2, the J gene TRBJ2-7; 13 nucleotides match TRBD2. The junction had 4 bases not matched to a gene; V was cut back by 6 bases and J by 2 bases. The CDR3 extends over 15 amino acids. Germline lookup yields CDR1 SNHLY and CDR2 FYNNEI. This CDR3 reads CASRPGTSGTYEQYF. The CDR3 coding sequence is TGTGCCAGCAGGCCCGGGACTAGCGGGACCTACGAGCAGTACTTC.

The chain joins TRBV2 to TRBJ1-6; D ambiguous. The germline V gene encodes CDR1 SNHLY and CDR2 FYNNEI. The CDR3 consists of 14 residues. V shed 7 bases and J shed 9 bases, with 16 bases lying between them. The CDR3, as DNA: TGTGCCAGCAAGTTGAGATTAATGAGTTCACCCCTCCACTTT. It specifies CASKLRLMSSPLHF.

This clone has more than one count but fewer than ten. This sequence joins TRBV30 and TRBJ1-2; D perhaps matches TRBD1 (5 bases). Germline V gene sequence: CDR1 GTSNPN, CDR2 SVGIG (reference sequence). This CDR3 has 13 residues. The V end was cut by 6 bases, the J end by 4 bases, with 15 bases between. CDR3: CACRRGQGYGYTF. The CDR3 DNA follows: TGTGCCTGCCGTCGAGGTCAGGGCTATGGCTACACCTTC.

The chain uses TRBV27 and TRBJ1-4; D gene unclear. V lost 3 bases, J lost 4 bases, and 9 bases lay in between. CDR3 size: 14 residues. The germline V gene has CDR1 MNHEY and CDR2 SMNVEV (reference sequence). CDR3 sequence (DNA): TGTGCCAGCAGTTTGAACAGACATAATGAAAAACTGTTTTTT. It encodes CASSLNRHNEKLFF.

In nucleotides, the CDR3 is TGTGCCAGCAGGGAGGGCAGATCCTACGAGCAGTACTTC. Translation: CASREGRSYEQYF. The chain has TRBV27 and TRBJ2-7; D possibly corresponds to TRBD2 (6 bases). Germline values: CDR1 MNHEY, CDR2 SMNVEV (reference sequence). The CDR3 sequence is 13 residues long. V lost 6 bases to trimming and J lost 1 base, with 10 bases between them.

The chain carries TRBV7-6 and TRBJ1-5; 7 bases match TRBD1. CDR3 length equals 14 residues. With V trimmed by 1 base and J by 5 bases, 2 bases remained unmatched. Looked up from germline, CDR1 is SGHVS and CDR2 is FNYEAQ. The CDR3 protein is CASSLVGGDQPQHF. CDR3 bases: TGTGCCAGCAGCTTAGTAGGGGGCGATCAGCCCCAGCATTTT.

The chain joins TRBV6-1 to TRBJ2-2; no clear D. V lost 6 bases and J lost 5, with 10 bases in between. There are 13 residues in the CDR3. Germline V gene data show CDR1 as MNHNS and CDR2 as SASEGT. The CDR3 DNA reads TGTGCCAGCAGCACACAACCAACCGGGGAGCTGTTTTTT. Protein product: CASSTQPTGELFF.

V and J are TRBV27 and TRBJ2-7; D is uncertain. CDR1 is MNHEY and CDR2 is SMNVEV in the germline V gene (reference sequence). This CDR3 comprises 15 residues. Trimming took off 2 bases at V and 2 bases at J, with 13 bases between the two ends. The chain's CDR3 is CASSLKYSGTYEQYF. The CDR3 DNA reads TGTGCCAGCAGTTTAAAGTATTCGGGTACCTACGAGCAGTACTTC.

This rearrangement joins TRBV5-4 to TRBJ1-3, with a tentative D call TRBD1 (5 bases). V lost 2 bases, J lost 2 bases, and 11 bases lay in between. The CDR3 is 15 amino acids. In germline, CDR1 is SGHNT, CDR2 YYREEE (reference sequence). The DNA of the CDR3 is TGTGCCAGCAGCTTAGCAGGGATCGCTGGAAACACCATATATTTT. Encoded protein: CASSLAGIAGNTIYF.

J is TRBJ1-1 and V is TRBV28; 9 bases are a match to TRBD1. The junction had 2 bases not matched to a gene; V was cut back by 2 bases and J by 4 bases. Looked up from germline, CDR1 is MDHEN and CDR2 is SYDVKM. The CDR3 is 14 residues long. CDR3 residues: CASSLGTGFTEAFF. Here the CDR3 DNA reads TGTGCCAGCAGTTTAGGGACAGGGTTCACTGAAGCTTTCTTT. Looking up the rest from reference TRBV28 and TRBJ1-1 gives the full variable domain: DVKVTQSSRYLVKRTGEKVFLECVQDMDHENMFWYRQDPGLGLRLIYFSYDVKMKEKGDIPEGYSVSREKKERFSLILESASTNQTSMYLCASSLGTGFTEAFFGQGTRLTVV.

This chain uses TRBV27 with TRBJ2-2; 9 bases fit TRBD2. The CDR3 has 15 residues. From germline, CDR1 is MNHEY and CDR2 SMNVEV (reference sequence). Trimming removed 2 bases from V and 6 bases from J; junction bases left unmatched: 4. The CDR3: CASSLPTSGAGELFF. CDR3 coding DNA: TGTGCCAGCAGTTTACCGACTAGCGGTGCCGGGGAGCTGTTTTTT.

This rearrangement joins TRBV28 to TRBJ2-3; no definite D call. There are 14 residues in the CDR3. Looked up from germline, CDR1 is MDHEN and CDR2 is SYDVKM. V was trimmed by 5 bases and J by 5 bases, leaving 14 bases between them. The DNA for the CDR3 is TGTGCCAGCAGTCCCCGAGGAGTTCAAGATACGCAGTATTTT. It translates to CASSPRGVQDTQYF. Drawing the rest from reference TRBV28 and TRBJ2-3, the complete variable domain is DVKVTQSSRYLVKRTGEKVFLECVQDMDHENMFWYRQDPGLGLRLIYFSYDVKMKEKGDIPEGYSVSREKKERFSLILESASTNQTSMYLCASSPRGVQDTQYFGPGTRLTVL.

The DNA for the CDR3 is TGTGCCAGCAGCACCCGGGACAGCAAGACCTACGAGCAGTACTTC. It is translated as CASSTRDSKTYEQYF. V and J are TRBV9 and TRBJ2-7; 7 positions match TRBD1. V lost 4 bases and J lost 2; bases outside the gene matches: 9. The CDR3 is 15 residues long. The germline CDR1 and CDR2 sequences are SGDLS and YYNGEE.

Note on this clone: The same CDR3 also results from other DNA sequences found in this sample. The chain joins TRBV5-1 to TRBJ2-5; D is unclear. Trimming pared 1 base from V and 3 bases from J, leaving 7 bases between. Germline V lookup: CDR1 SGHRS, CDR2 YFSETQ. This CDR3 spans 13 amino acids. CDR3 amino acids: CASSLTREETQYF. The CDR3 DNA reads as TGCGCCAGCAGCTTGACGCGAGAAGAGACCCAGTACTTC.

CDR3 sequence reads: CASSLREGPYEQYF. The CDR3 DNA is TGTGCCAGCAGCTTACGGGAGGGCCCCTACGAGCAGTACTTC. The chain links TRBV7-3 to TRBJ2-7; 8 nucleotides line up with TRBD2. The germline CDR1 and CDR2 sequences are SGHTA and FQGTGA. The CDR3 is 14 residues long. V gave up 2 bases and J gave up 2 bases; unmatched junction bases: 2.

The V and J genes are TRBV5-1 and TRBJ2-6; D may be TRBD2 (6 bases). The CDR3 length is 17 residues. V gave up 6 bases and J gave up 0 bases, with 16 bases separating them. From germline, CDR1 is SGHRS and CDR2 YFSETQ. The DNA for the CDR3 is TGCGCCAGCACCCGGATGGAGGGTTACTCTGGGGCCAACGTCCTGACTTTC. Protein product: CASTRMEGYSGANVLTF. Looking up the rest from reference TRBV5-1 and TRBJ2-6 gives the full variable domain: KAGVTQTPRYLIKTRGQQVTLSCSPISGHRSVSWYQQTPGQGLQFLFEYFSETQRNKGNFPGRFSGRQFSNSRSEMNVSTLELGDSALYLCASTRMEGYSGANVLTFGAGSRLTVL.

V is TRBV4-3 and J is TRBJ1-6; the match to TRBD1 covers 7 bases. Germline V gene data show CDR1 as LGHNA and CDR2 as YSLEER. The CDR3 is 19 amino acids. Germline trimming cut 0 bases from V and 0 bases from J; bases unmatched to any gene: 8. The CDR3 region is CASSQEGWGQRSYNSPLHF. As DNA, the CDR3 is TGCGCCAGCAGCCAAGAAGGGTGGGGACAGCGCTCCTATAATTCACCCCTCCACTTT.